Shown below are 3 T cell receptor beta chains from a single sample sequenced in a study of blood T cell repertoires in COVID-19. The assay was immunoSEQ multiplex PCR, and TCRdb's table has in-frame clones only and misses some. The sample has tens of thousands of clones, 79% seen once. Sample: peripheral blood. The receptors were sampled from a human donor in a cohort sampled during active COVID-19.

The V and J genes are TRBV6-4 and TRBJ1-2, with 7 bases identical to TRBD1. The trim removed 5 bases at V and 2 bases at J, leaving 8 bases unmatched. Germline V gene lookup returns CDR1 MRHNA and CDR2 SNTAGT. The CDR3 contains 15 residues. Here the CDR3 reads CASSTDRAKNYGYTF. In nucleotides, the CDR3 is TGTGCCAGCAGTACTGACAGGGCAAAAAACTATGGCTACACCTTC.

With regard to this clone: At the DNA level, this CDR3 is encoded by other sequences in the same sample as well. The chain employs TRBV4-1 and TRBJ2-1, with D hard to call. This CDR3 comprises 12 residues. Deletions cut 0 bases from V and 7 bases from J, with 4 bases between. Germline V gene lookup returns CDR1 MGHRA and CDR2 YSYEKL. CDR3 bases: TGCGCCAGCAGCCAAGATCAAAATGAGCAGTTCTTC. Protein product: CASSQDQNEQFF.

The J gene is TRBJ2-5, the V gene TRBV7-7, with D possibly being TRBD1 (6 bases). V lost 4 bases, J lost 4 bases, and 16 bases lay in between. Germline-derived CDR1 and CDR2 are SSHAT and FNYEAQ (reference sequence). The CDR3 is 15 amino acids. Here the CDR3 reads CASSSLGAVGETQYF. The CDR3 nucleotides read TGTGCCAGCAGCTCCCTGGGGGCGGTGGGAGAGACCCAGTACTTC.